This passage covers 30 T cell receptor delta chains from one sample sequenced in a study of gamma-delta T cells after stem cell transplantation. TCRdb re-processed the RT-PCR reads via CATT. The table has roughly 3,000 delta-chain clones, 9.5% to 13% seen once. The specimen sequenced was gamma-delta T cells. Receptor source: a human donor. It is not recorded whose cells these are; they may come from a transplant donor.

The gene calls are TRDV2 and TRDJ1; 7 positions match TRDD3. The J gene comes from matching the DNA to germline here; TCRdb lacks it. V shed 5 bases, J shed 0 bases, and the junction held 17 bases outside the gene matches. Germline V CDR1 and CDR2: GEAIGNYY, EKD. This CDR3 spans 18 amino acids. CDR3 in amino acids: CACATRWGRWMYTDKLIF. The CDR3 bases are TGTGCCTGTGCCACTAGATGGGGGAGGTGGATGTACACCGATAAACTCATCTTT.

The V call is TRDV1, the J call TRDJ1; maybe TRDD3 (7 bases). This CDR3 has 22 residues. The V and J ends lost 0 bases and 2 bases respectively, with 31 bases between them. The germline V gene has CDR1 TSWWSYY and CDR2 QGS. The CDR3 loop is CALGELPPIPKSIGGDTDKLIF. CDR3 in DNA: TGTGCTCTTGGGGAACTACCCCCCATTCCTAAATCCATAGGGGGGGATACCGATAAACTCATCTTT.

This clone was seen only a few times. The V gene is TRDV1, the J gene TRDJ1; maybe TRDD3 (5 bases). The CDR3 runs to 15 residues. The ends were cut back, 5 bases at V and 0 bases at J, with 13 bases in the middle. In germline, CDR1 is TSWWSYY, CDR2 QGS. This chain's CDR3 is CALGPRGLYTDKLIF. The CDR3 DNA reads TGTGCTCTTGGGCCCAGGGGGTTGTACACCGATAAACTCATCTTT.

The chain links TRDV2 to TRDJ1; 8 bases are a match to TRDD3. The J gene, absent from TCRdb, was called here by matching the DNA to germline. J was trimmed by 1 base and V by 3 bases; bases with no gene match: 9. Germline V lookup: CDR1 GEAIGNYY, CDR2 EKD. The CDR3 loop spans 16 amino acids. The CDR3 spells CACDGATGGPTDKLIF. The CDR3 bases are TGTGCCTGTGACGGCGCTACTGGGGGTCCCACCGATAAACTCATCTTT.

As for this clone: A much larger clone lies one base from this, so it may be a read error. The V and J genes are TRDV2 and TRDJ4; 8 bases align to TRDD3. Here the J gene was assigned by germline matching of the DNA, as TCRdb has none. This CDR3 contains 15 residues. Germline values: CDR1 GEAIGNYY, CDR2 EKD. V dropped 0 bases and J dropped 0; count of bases not matched to a gene: 5. CDR3 sequence: CACDTGGDTARPLIF. CDR3 DNA sequence: TGTGCCTGTGACACCGGTGGGGATACAGCCAGACCCCTGATCTTT.

This clone was found a few times. A junction boundary mismatches the germline segment, possibly from a read error. Other DNA sequences in this sample translate to the same CDR3. The chain combines TRDV1 with TRDJ3; D might be TRDD3 (6 bases). Germline CDR1 and CDR2: TSWWSYY and QGS. The CDR3 loop spans 16 amino acids. The CDR3, as DNA: TGTGCTCTTGGGGAACTAGAACACTGGGACACCCGACAGATGTTTTTT. Translated, it gives CALGELEHWDTRQMFF.

This clone was found a few times. The same CDR3 arises from other DNA sequences in this sample as well. The rearrangement joins TRDV1 to TRDJ2; D remains unclear. Trimming pared 4 bases from V and 4 bases from J, leaving 10 bases between. Germline V gene lookup returns CDR1 TSWWSYY and CDR2 QGS. The CDR3 spans 14 residues. The CDR3 region is CALGGLEGTAQLFF. The CDR3 coding sequence is TGTGCTCTTGGGGGATTAGAAGGGACAGCACAACTCTTCTTT.

Sample share makes this clone medium-sized. This rearrangement joins TRDV1 to TRDJ1; perhaps TRDD3 as D (5 bases). V lost 2 bases to trimming and J lost 1 base, with 17 bases between them. The CDR3 has 17 amino acids. Germline CDR1 TSWWSYY, CDR2 QGS. CDR3 protein: CALGELPFGETTDKLIF. The CDR3 DNA reads as TGTGCTCTTGGGGAATTACCCTTTGGGGAAACCACCGATAAACTCATCTTT.

This clone has only a few counts. The chain links TRDV1 to TRDJ1; TRDD3 matches 7 bases. Looked up from germline, CDR1 is TSWWSYY and CDR2 is QGS. Trimming cost V 1 base and J 0 bases; bases outside gene matches: 5. The CDR3 sequence is 16 residues long. CDR3 amino acids: CALGEPGIAYTDKLIF. For the CDR3, the DNA is TGTGCTCTTGGGGAACCGGGGATAGCGTACACCGATAAACTCATCTTT.

This clone was seen a handful of times. This chain joins TRDV1 and TRDJ1; D possibly corresponds to TRDD3 (5 bases). Deletions cut 4 bases from V and 4 bases from J, with 25 bases between. Germline lookup yields CDR1 TSWWSYY and CDR2 QGS. This CDR3 is 18 amino acids long. CDR3 amino acids: CALGGLYGRGDLSDKLIF. Here the CDR3 DNA reads TGTGCTCTTGGGGGCCTCTACGGGAGGGGAGACCTAAGCGATAAACTCATCTTT.

A few counts support this clone. The V gene is TRDV1, the J gene TRDJ1; weak D call: TRDD3 (7 bases). Germline values: CDR1 TSWWSYY, CDR2 QGS. Trimming left V 1 base short and J 7 bases short, with 28 bases between. The CDR3 contains 19 residues. The DNA for the CDR3 is TGTGCTCTTGGGGAACCCGGGGTTCCTAATGGGGGGATTGGTGGTAAACTCATCTTT. Protein product: CALGEPGVPNGGIGGKLIF.

This clone is judged medium-sized (0.01 to 0.1%). The chain couples TRDV2 to TRDJ2; 11 bases are shared with TRDD3. V dropped 3 bases and J dropped 0; count of bases not matched to a gene: 2. Germline values: CDR1 GEAIGNYY, CDR2 EKD. The CDR3 runs 16 residues. CDR3 in DNA: TGTGCCTGTGACGTACTGGGGGATACTTTGACAGCACAACTCTTCTTT. Translated: CACDVLGDTLTAQLFF.

This clone has a handful of counts. The chain has TRDV1 and TRDJ1; 7 nucleotides agree with TRDD3. After removal of 1 base from V and 7 bases from J, the junction contained 24 bases not matched to a gene. The germline CDR1 and CDR2 sequences are TSWWSYY and QGS. There are 20 residues in the CDR3. CDR3 protein: CALGEPPPRSTGDREGKLIF. The CDR3 coding sequence is TGTGCTCTTGGGGAACCTCCCCCACGAAGTACTGGGGATAGGGAGGGTAAACTCATCTTT.

Details on this clone: Other DNA variants within this sample encode the same CDR3. The chain links TRDV1 to TRDJ2; a possible D gene is TRDD3 (6 bases). The CDR3 sequence is 21 residues long. V lost 4 bases and J lost 8, with 35 bases in between. Germline V gene data show CDR1 as TSWWSYY and CDR2 as QGS. The CDR3 is CALGGVGPRWDMPLGWAQLFF. Written as DNA, the CDR3 is TGTGCTCTTGGGGGAGTGGGCCCCAGGTGGGATATGCCCCTCGGGTGGGCACAACTCTTCTTT.

There are a few counts of this clone. The chain is built from TRDV3 and TRDJ1; 11 nucleotides line up with TRDD3. Germline V lookup: CDR1 TVYSNPD, CDR2 GDNSRS (reference sequence). V gave up 3 bases and J gave up 2 bases; unmatched junction bases: 8. This CDR3 region has 15 residues. The CDR3 region has the DNA TGTGCCTTACTGGGGGATAAACTTGGGACCGATAAACTCATCTTT. The encoded protein is CALLGDKLGTDKLIF.

The genes are TRDV1 and TRDJ2, with 11 positions matching TRDD3. V lost 0 bases, J lost 1 base, and 37 bases stayed unmatched. This CDR3 comprises 29 residues. Germline lookup yields CDR1 TSWWSYY and CDR2 QGS. This CDR3 is CALGELYQLSSSPWGIHSGHSFLTAQLFF. DNA of the CDR3: TGTGCTCTTGGGGAACTATACCAATTGTCTTCCTCTCCCTGGGGGATACATTCCGGCCACTCGTTTTTGACAGCACAACTCTTCTTT.

The chain uses TRDV1 and TRDJ2; 11 bases line up with TRDD3. Assignment of the J gene here rests on matching the DNA to germline, because TCRdb gives none. Germline V lookup: CDR1 TSWWSYY, CDR2 QGS. The CDR3 contains 19 residues. With V trimmed by 4 bases and J by 4 bases, 14 bases remained unmatched. The CDR3 bases are TGTGCTCTTGGGGCCCCAAAACATGGGGGATACGCATCGACAGCACAACTCTTCTTT. Translating gives CALGAPKHGGYASTAQLFF.

This clone was observed a few times. The rearrangement uses TRDV1 and TRDJ1; TRDD3 agrees at 8 bases. CDR3 length: 20 residues. J lost 0 bases, V lost 2 bases, and 17 bases had no gene match. Germline V gene lookup returns CDR1 TSWWSYY and CDR2 QGS. CDR3 DNA sequence: TGTGCTCTTGGGGAAATGGCCCTCACCCGTACTGGGGGGTACACCGATAAACTCATCTTT. It encodes CALGEMALTRTGGYTDKLIF.

The rearrangement uses TRAV29/DV5 and TRDJ1; the match to TRDD3 covers 10 bases. CDR3 length equals 20 residues. Germline CDR1 and CDR2: NSMFDY and ISSIKDK. Trimming at V came to 0 bases and at J to 0 bases, leaving 17 bases not matched to a gene. Written as DNA, the CDR3 is TGTGCAGCAAGCGAACGAGAATCTGGGGGATATACGGTCTACACCGATAAACTCATCTTT. Protein product: CAASERESGGYTVYTDKLIF.

This clone is large in the sample. The chain has TRDV2 and TRDJ2; 13 nucleotides agree with TRDD3. This CDR3 has 17 amino acids. Germline V gene sequence: CDR1 GEAIGNYY, CDR2 EKD. Trimming removed 1 base from V and 6 bases from J; junction bases left unmatched: 7. CDR3 loop: CACDTVNWGIRSAQLFF. The DNA of the CDR3 is TGTGCCTGTGACACAGTAAACTGGGGGATACGTTCAGCACAACTCTTCTTT.

The sample holds a few counts of this clone. One junction end disagrees with the germline gene, perhaps due to a read error. The chain combines TRAV29/DV5 with TRDJ1; 12 bases match TRDD3. In germline, CDR1 is NSMFDY, CDR2 ISSIKDK. The CDR3 has 23 amino acids. The CDR3: CAASVSHLTGGYKGVWGTDKLIF. The CDR3 region has the DNA TGTGCAGCGAGCGTTTCCCATCTTACTGGGGGATACAAGGGAGTATGGGGCACCGATAAACTCATCTTT. The whole variable domain, filled in from reference TRAV29/DV5 and TRDJ1, reads DQQVKQNSPSLSVQEGRISILNCDYTNSMFDYFLWYKKYPAEGPTFLISISSIKDKNEDGRFTVFLNKSAKHLSLHIVPSQPGDSAVYFCAASVSHLTGGYKGVWGTDKLIFGKGTRVTVEP.

V usage is TRDV1 and J usage is TRDJ1, with 13 positions matching TRDD3. The CDR3 is 18 amino acids. Trimming removed 0 bases from V and 9 bases from J; junction bases left unmatched: 13. CDR1 TSWWSYY and CDR2 QGS come from the germline V gene. The CDR3 DNA follows: TGTGCTCTTGGGGAACTTGGCCTCCGGCGTACTGGGGGATACGAACTCATCTTT. Residues: CALGELGLRRTGGYELIF.

This chain uses TRAV29/DV5 with TRDJ2; D might be TRDD3 (6 bases). Assignment of the J gene here rests on matching the DNA to germline, because TCRdb gives none. The germline V and J ends were trimmed by 0 bases and 6 bases, with 27 bases remaining between them. Germline lookup yields CDR1 NSMFDY and CDR2 ISSIKDK. This CDR3 comprises 19 residues. The DNA for the CDR3 is TGTGCAGCAAGCGCGGCGGTAGGGGGACTCGCCCCAGGGGCAGCACAACTCTTCTTT. Its translation is CAASAAVGGLAPGAAQLFF.

This clone is medium-sized. V usage is TRDV1 and J usage is TRDJ2; weak D call: TRDD3 (6 bases). There are 19 residues in the CDR3. Germline values: CDR1 TSWWSYY, CDR2 QGS. V was shortened by 2 bases and J by 0 bases, with 19 bases between the two germline ends. The CDR3 region has the DNA TGTGCTCTTGGGGAAGGGGGGACCCCAAAGGGAGCTTTGACAGCACAACTCTTCTTT. Amino acids: CALGEGGTPKGALTAQLFF.

To note about this clone: A junction boundary mismatches the germline segment, possibly from a read error. Other nucleotide sequences in the sample specify the same CDR3. The rearrangement links TRDV1 to TRDJ1; TRDD3 is a possible D gene (6 bases). The CDR3 is made up of 16 amino acids. Germline lookup yields CDR1 TSWWSYY and CDR2 QGS. This CDR3 is CALGELGLGPQDKLIF. In DNA form, the CDR3 reads TGTGCCCTTGGGGAACTTGGGCTGGGGCCCCAAGATAAACTCATCTTT.

This clone was seen only a few times. Different DNA sequences within this sample yield the same CDR3. The chain carries TRDV1 and TRDJ1; 9 nucleotides agree with TRDD3. Germline assignment: CDR1 TSWWSYY and CDR2 QGS. V shed 1 base and J 1 base; nucleotides not matched to a gene: 16. The CDR3 covers 20 residues. The CDR3 here is CALGEPTLPRGYVGTDKLIF. The CDR3 DNA reads TGTGCTCTTGGGGAACCCACTCTCCCTAGGGGATACGTTGGCACCGATAAACTCATCTTT.

This clone was seen a handful of times. It may be a read error: a sequence one base away is much more abundant. This sample also contains other DNA sequences that code for the same CDR3. The V gene is TRDV2, the J gene TRDJ3; 7 nucleotides match TRDD3. The CDR3 covers 20 residues. The V segment lost 3 bases and the J segment 2 bases; nucleotides outside the gene matches: 15. Germline CDR1 and CDR2: GEAIGNYY and EKD. The DNA for the CDR3 is TGTGCCTGTGACTCCGTACTAGGGGATAAAGAGACCTGGGACACCCGACAGATGTTTTTC. Protein: CACDSVLGDKETWDTRQMFF.

The chain has TRDV1 and TRDJ2; TRDD3 matches at 10 bases. Trimming at V came to 0 bases and at J to 5 bases, leaving 12 bases not matched to a gene. CDR3 length: 19 residues. Germline CDR1 reads TSWWSYY; CDR2 reads QGS. The CDR3 sequence: CALGELPSPVLGDTAQLFF. For the CDR3, the DNA is TGTGCTCTTGGGGAACTACCTTCCCCCGTACTGGGGGATACAGCACAACTCTTCTTT.

The chain has TRDV1 and TRDJ1, with 10 bases fitting TRDD3. No J gene was available from TCRdb, and it was assigned here by a germline match of the DNA. Germline V lookup: CDR1 TSWWSYY, CDR2 QGS. This CDR3 is built from 21 residues. V shed 0 bases, J shed 0 bases, and the junction held 16 bases outside the gene matches. CDR3 DNA: TGTGCTCTTGGGGAACTGGGCTGGTGGGGGATACAGGGAGGGTACACCGATAAACTCATCTTT. It is translated as CALGELGWWGIQGGYTDKLIF.

The V and J genes are TRDV1 and TRDJ1, with TRDD3 matching 10 bases. The V gene end was trimmed by 5 bases and the J gene end by 0 bases; junction bases not matched to a gene: 18. CDR1 and CDR2 (germline): TSWWSYY, QGS. The CDR3 has 20 residues. In nucleotides, the CDR3 is TGTGCTCTTGGGAACCCCCCCTATGGGACTGGGGGATCGCACACCGATAAACTCATCTTT. Amino acid sequence: CALGNPPYGTGGSHTDKLIF.